Listed here are 8 T cell receptor beta chains from one sample, sequenced in a study of cytomegalovirus exposure and HLA in healthy donors. A multiplex PCR was run with 60 Vbeta primers and 13 Jbeta primers. Profiling relied on immunoSEQ multiplex PCR, and the TCRdb table lists in-frame clones only, not all of them. The table includes about 130,000 clones, around four fifths detected once. The sequenced sample consisted of PBMCs. Every receptor here comes from a man aged 40-49 years in good health and CMV-seronegative.

This clone was observed a few times. The rearrangement joins TRBV11-2 to TRBJ2-1; the match to TRBD2 covers 8 bases. Germline V gives CDR1 SGHAT, CDR2 FQNNGV. The CDR3 extends over 13 amino acids. Unmatched junction bases numbered 8, after V lost 1 base and J lost 15 bases. CDR3 loop: CASSLGSGGAGFF. For the CDR3, the DNA is TGTGCCAGCAGCTTAGGATCCGGGGGGGCGGGGTTCTTC.

The chain links TRBV4-3 to TRBJ1-1; no clear D gene. Germline V gene data show CDR1 as LGHNA and CDR2 as YSLEER. The CDR3 extends over 17 amino acids. The V gene lost 0 bases and the J gene lost 5 bases, with 19 bases spanning the gap. CDR3 region: CASSQDSGVGVRTEAFF. The CDR3 DNA sequence: TGCGCCAGCAGCCAAGATAGTGGGGTCGGGGTGAGGACTGAAGCTTTCTTT.

In DNA form, the CDR3 reads TGTGCCAGCAGCGCTGACAGGGGGGTCGGTGGCTACACCTTC. Amino acid sequence: CASSADRGVGGYTF. J is TRBJ1-2 and V is TRBV2; 9 bases line up with TRBD1. V was clipped by 6 bases and J by 7 bases; unmatched bases: 9. CDR1 SNHLY and CDR2 FYNNEI come from the germline V gene. The CDR3 is 14 residues long.

The chain recombines TRBV19 with TRBJ2-1; D is uncertain. The V end lost 6 bases, the J end lost 2 bases, and 11 bases lay between the germline ends. The CDR3 consists of 14 residues. From germline, CDR1 is LNHDA and CDR2 SQIVND (reference sequence). CDR3 in amino acids: CASRNPGTYNEQFF. As DNA, the CDR3 is TGTGCCAGTAGAAACCCAGGTACCTACAATGAGCAGTTCTTC. Looking up the rest from reference TRBV19 and TRBJ2-1 gives the full variable domain: DGGITQSPKYLFRKEGQNVTLSCEQNLNHDAMYWYRQDPGQGLRLIYYSQIVNDFQKGDIAEGYSVSREKKESFPLTVTSAQKNPTAFYLCASRNPGTYNEQFFGPGTRLTVL.

The genes are TRBV9 and TRBJ2-3; TRBD2 agrees at 8 bases. Germline trimming cut 2 bases from V and 2 bases from J; bases unmatched to any gene: 10. Per the germline V gene, CDR1 is SGDLS and CDR2 is YYNGEE. The CDR3 runs to 17 residues. CDR3: CASSVLGGVGITDTQYF. The CDR3 DNA follows: TGTGCCAGCAGCGTCCTCGGGGGGGTGGGTATCACAGATACGCAGTATTTT.

The chain joins TRBV4-1 to TRBJ2-3; 10 positions match TRBD2. The CDR3 is 17 amino acids. V lost 3 bases, J lost 0 bases, and 6 bases stayed unmatched. The germline V gene encodes CDR1 MGHRA and CDR2 YSYEKL. The CDR3 protein is CASSQYLAGESTDTQYF. DNA for the CDR3: TGCGCCAGCAGCCAGTATCTAGCGGGGGAAAGCACAGATACGCAGTATTTT.

This clone has just one count. J is TRBJ2-5 and V is TRBV4-2, with 9 bases aligning to TRBD1. The DNA end favors TRBJ2-7, so the J call may be wrong. The CDR3 spans 14 residues. The germline V gene has CDR1 LGHNA and CDR2 YNFKEQ. In DNA form, the CDR3 reads TGTGCCAGCAGCCAACTGGGACAGGGTTACGAGCAGTACTTC. Protein product: CASSQLGQGYEQYF.

This clone was seen only a few times. The CDR3 DNA reads as TGTGCCAGCAGCCTTGACAGGGCCACTGAAGCTTTCTTT. Protein sequence: CASSLDRATEAFF. This chain joins TRBV14 and TRBJ1-1, with 7 nucleotides matching TRBD1. Germline CDR1 is SGHDN and CDR2 is FVKESK. The CDR3 contains 13 residues. V trimming: 4 bases; J trimming: 4 bases; junction bases outside the gene matches: 3.